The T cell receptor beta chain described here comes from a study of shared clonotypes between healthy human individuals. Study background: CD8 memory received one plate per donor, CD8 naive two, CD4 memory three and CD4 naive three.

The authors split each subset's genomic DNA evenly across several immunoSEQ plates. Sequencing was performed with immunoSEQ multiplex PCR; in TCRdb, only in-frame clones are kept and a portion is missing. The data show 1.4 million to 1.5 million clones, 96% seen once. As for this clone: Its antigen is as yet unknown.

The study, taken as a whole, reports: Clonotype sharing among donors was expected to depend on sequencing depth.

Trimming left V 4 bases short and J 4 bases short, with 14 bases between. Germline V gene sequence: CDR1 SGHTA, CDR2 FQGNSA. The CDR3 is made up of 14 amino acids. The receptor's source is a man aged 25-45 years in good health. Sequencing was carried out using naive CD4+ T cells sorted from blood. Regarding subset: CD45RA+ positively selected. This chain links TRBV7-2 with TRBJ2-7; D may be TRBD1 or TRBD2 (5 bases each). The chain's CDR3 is CASSSRPGAYEQYF. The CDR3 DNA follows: TGTGCCAGCAGCTCCCGACCCGGGGCATACGAGCAGTACTTC.